Sequencing of this TCR beta chain was carried out in a study of CD8+CD57+ T cells in acquired aplastic anemia. The CDR3 contains 17 residues. Trimming removed 0 bases from V and 2 bases from J; junction bases left unmatched: 8. Germline CDR1 reads DFQATT; CDR2 reads SNEGSKA (reference sequence). Researchers used genomic DNA as the template to profile TCR beta VDJ and CDR3. TCRdb ran MiXCR on the reads and lists one entry per CDR3 protein. The sample lists about 71,000 distinct CDR3 sequences; roughly 50% were seen once. This clonotype has a count of ten or more. The receptor was isolated from a human donor in good health, serving as a control. Sequencing was performed on sorted CD4+, CD8+, or CD8+CD57+ T cells (not recorded which) from PBMCs. The chain joins TRBV20-1 to TRBJ2-1; TRBD2 matches at 9 bases. The CDR3 protein is CSARDQTSGTPYNEQFF. The CDR3 DNA reads TGCAGTGCTAGAGATCAGACTAGCGGTACTCCCTACAATGAGCAGTTCTTC.